This T cell receptor (beta chain) was documented in a study of blood T cells in healthy people across ages. Extracted total RNA amounted to at least 5.5 micrograms for each sample. The V and J ends lost 2 bases and 5 bases, in that order; junction bases with no gene match: 5. CDR1 and CDR2 (germline): SGHRS, YFSETQ. The CDR3 loop spans 16 amino acids. The authors ran a second PCR of 7 to 11 cycles using a sample-barcoded 5' primer and a J-beta primer mix. Unique molecular identifiers of 12 random nucleotides labeled each cDNA. TCRdb analysed the 5' RACE reads with MiXCR anew, one entry per CDR3 protein. The table records 700,000 or so distinct CDR3 sequences, 20% to 25% of them present only once. The study, taken as a whole, reports: A greater number of naive CD4+ cells and higher diversity distinguished long-lived donors from aged donors.

Concerning this clonotype itself: Its antigen is as yet unknown.

The clonotype comes from a man in his sixties or seventies in good health. This sequence joins TRBV5-1 and TRBJ2-3; 13 bases fit TRBD2. Sequenced material: blood. The CDR3 bases are TGCGCCAGCAGCTTAGCTACTAGCGGGAGGGGAGATACGCAGTATTTT. Translated: CASSLATSGRGDTQYF.